Listed below are T cell receptor beta chains from one sample, sequenced in a study of beta chain features in type 1 diabetes. The table came from immunoSEQ multiplex PCR; TCRdb's copy has only in-frame clones and leaves some out. Of 250,000 or so clones detected, 25% to 30% appear once; the ten largest clones hold roughly 4%. Source material: central memory CD4+ T cells from blood. These receptors all come from a man aged 30 to 45 in good health. CDR3s include the opening cysteine and the closing phenylalanine or tryptophan. D genes are given only for firm matches. Only part of the rows carry a size: once, few, many, or a class if the clone is expanded.

>TRBD2|TRBJ2-1|few|TRBV23-1
CASSRKRGREQFF
TGCGCCAGCAGTCGTAAGCGGGGTAGAGAGCAGTTCTTC
>-|TRBJ2-1|many|TRBV7-2
CASSLLLEYNEQFF
TGTGCCAGCAGCCTCCTACTAGAGTACAATGAGCAGTTCTTC
>-|TRBJ2-1|few|TRBV7-8
CASSLVVVREQFF
TGTGCCAGCAGCTTGGTGGTGGTACGTGAGCAGTTCTTC
>-|TRBJ2-1|-|TRBV19
CASTYSHEQFF
TGTGCCAGTACTTATAGCCATGAGCAGTTCTTC
>TRBD1|TRBJ2-7|-|TRBV18
CASSRQGNDEQYF
TGTGCCAGCTCCCGACAGGGGAACGACGAGCAGTACTTC
>-|TRBJ2-5|few|TRBV29-1
CSVDGRQETQYF
TGCAGCGTTGACGGGCGGCAAGAGACCCAGTACTTC
>-|TRBJ2-7|few|TRBV29-1
CSVGPAPYEQYF
TGCAGCGTTGGGCCAGCACCCTACGAGCAGTACTTC
>-|TRBJ2-1|few|TRBV9
CASSEAPVLGGNEQFF
TGTGCCAGCAGCGAGGCCCCTGTGCTCGGGGGTAATGAGCAGTTCTTC
>-|TRBJ2-2|once|TRBV7-2
CASSFNAGWELFF
TGTGCCAGCAGCTTCAACGCTGGATGGGAGCTGTTTTTT
>TRBD1|TRBJ2-1|many|TRBV6-6
CASSYPSTGYNEQFF
TGTGCCAGCAGTTACCCATCGACAGGGTACAATGAGCAGTTCTTC
>TRBD1|TRBJ2-7|-|TRBV27
CATARKGQGLSYEQYF
TGTGCCACCGCCCGGAAGGGACAGGGGCTGTCCTACGAGCAGTACTTC
>TRBD1|TRBJ2-7|-|TRBV6-5
CATQTGGYEQYF
TGTGCCACCCAAACAGGGGGCTACGAGCAGTACTTC
>TRBD1|TRBJ1-1|few|TRBV29-1
CSVRNTKTGLNTEAFF
TGCAGCGTCAGGAACACGAAGACAGGGTTAAACACTGAAGCTTTCTTT
>-|TRBJ2-7|once|TRBV5-1
CASSLVANSYEQYF
TGCGCCAGCAGCTTGGTGGCGAATTCCTACGAGCAGTACTTC
>TRBD2|TRBJ2-1|-|TRBV7-2
CASSQRGSSYNEQFF
TGTGCCAGCAGCCAGCGGGGGAGCTCCTACAATGAGCAGTTCTTC
>-|TRBJ1-1|few|TRBV27
CASSSIASGDTEAFF
TGTGCCAGCAGTTCCATCGCCAGCGGGGACACTGAAGCTTTCTTT
>-|TRBJ1-2|-|TRBV13
CASSAGAYGYTF
TGTGCCAGCAGCGCTGGTGCCTATGGCTACACCTTC
>-|TRBJ2-1|few|TRBV29-1
CSVGGRDYEQFF
TGCAGCGTTGGGGGGCGAGATTATGAGCAGTTCTTC
>-|TRBJ1-3|few|TRBV7-9
CASSFYLGNTIYF
TGTGCCAGCAGCTTTTACCTTGGAAACACCATATATTTT